Following are 7 T cell receptor beta chains from one sample sequenced in a study of shared clonotypes between healthy human individuals. Terminally differentiated effector memory CD45RA+ cells were left out of the naive CD8 fraction, which was CD45RO-negative and positively selected for CCR7. Using immunoSEQ multiplex PCR, the repertoire was profiled, and TCRdb retains in-frame clones only, with some absent. The sample has about 550,000 clones; roughly 95% are singletons. The sample consisted of naive CD8+ T cells sorted from blood. Source of these receptors: a woman aged 25 to 39 in good health.

Only one count was recorded for this clone. The chain is built from TRBV6-5 and TRBJ2-7; the match to TRBD2 covers 7 bases. CDR1 is MNHEY and CDR2 is SVGAGI in the germline V gene. CDR3 length equals 13 residues. Unmatched junction bases numbered 2, after V lost 0 bases and J lost 6 bases. In DNA form, the CDR3 reads TGTGCCAGCAGTTACTCGACTAGCTCCGAGCAGTACTTC. Translation: CASSYSTSSEQYF.

Notes on this clone: This same CDR3 is encoded by further DNA sequences in the sample. This chain joins TRBV27 and TRBJ2-7; tentatively, D is TRBD2 (6 bases). CDR3 length equals 14 residues. Looked up from germline, CDR1 is MNHEY and CDR2 is SMNVEV (reference sequence). V shed 2 bases and J shed 0 bases, with 8 bases lying between them. The CDR3 region is CASSLAGSSYEQYF. The CDR3 DNA reads as TGTGCCAGCAGTTTAGCGGGGAGCTCCTACGAGCAGTACTTC.

This clone has a single count. This chain connects TRBV27 to TRBJ2-1, with 9 bases fitting TRBD2. The CDR3 contains 18 residues. Germline V gene sequence: CDR1 MNHEY, CDR2 SMNVEV (reference sequence). With 6 bases clipped from V and 5 bases from J, the junction kept 17 bases outside the gene matches. CDR3 in amino acids: CASSLVGFASGAHNEQFF. The CDR3 DNA follows: TGTGCCAGCAGCCTAGTGGGGTTCGCTAGCGGGGCACACAATGAGCAGTTCTTC.

This sequence joins TRBV7-9 and TRBJ2-2; 10 positions agree with TRBD2. Germline trimming cut 1 base from V and 4 bases from J; bases unmatched to any gene: 9. Germline values: CDR1 SEHNR, CDR2 FQNEAQ (reference sequence). The CDR3 extends over 18 amino acids. The CDR3 loop reads CASSLGVGTSGTTGELFF. The DNA of the CDR3 is TGTGCCAGCAGCTTAGGGGTTGGTACTAGCGGGACCACCGGGGAGCTGTTTTTT.

The chain recombines TRBV5-4 with TRBJ2-1; D possibly corresponds to TRBD2 (6 bases). Germline V CDR1 and CDR2: SGHNT, YYREEE (reference sequence). The length of the CDR3 is 17 residues. Trimming left V 4 bases short and J 4 bases short, with 21 bases between. DNA of the CDR3: TGTGCCAGCAGCCCCCTCCCCCCGACTAGGGAGTACAATGAGCAGTTCTTC. Its protein product is CASSPLPPTREYNEQFF.

The rearrangement uses TRBV2 and TRBJ2-3, with D tentatively TRBD2 (7 bases). Germline V gives CDR1 SNHLY, CDR2 FYNNEI. Trimming cost V 2 bases and J 5 bases, with 17 bases left between them. The CDR3 spans 16 residues. CDR3 in amino acids: CASSEKGEGLQDTQYF. In nucleotides, the CDR3 is TGTGCCAGCAGTGAAAAGGGGGAGGGCCTTCAAGATACGCAGTATTTT.

The CDR3 sequence: CASSVVWGNEAFF. The CDR3 nucleotides read TGTGCCAGCAGCGTAGTATGGGGAAACGAAGCTTTCTTT. The V and J genes are TRBV9 and TRBJ1-1; unclear D gene. V dropped 0 bases and J dropped 8 bases, with 11 bases sitting between them. The germline V gene has CDR1 SGDLS and CDR2 YYNGEE. This CDR3 comprises 13 residues.